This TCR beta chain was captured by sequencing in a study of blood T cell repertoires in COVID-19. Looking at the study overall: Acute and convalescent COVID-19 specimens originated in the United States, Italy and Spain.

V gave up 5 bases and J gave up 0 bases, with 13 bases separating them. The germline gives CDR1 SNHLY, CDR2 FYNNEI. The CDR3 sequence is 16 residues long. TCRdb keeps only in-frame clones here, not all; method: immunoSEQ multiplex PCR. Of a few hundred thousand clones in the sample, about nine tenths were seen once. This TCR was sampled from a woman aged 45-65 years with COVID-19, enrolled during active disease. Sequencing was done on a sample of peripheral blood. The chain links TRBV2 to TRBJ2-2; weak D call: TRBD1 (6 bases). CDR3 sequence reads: CASSSAGAANTGELFF. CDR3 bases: TGTGCCAGCAGTTCGGCAGGGGCAGCGAACACCGGGGAGCTGTTTTTT. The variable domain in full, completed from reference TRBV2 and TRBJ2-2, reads EPEVTQTPSHQVTQMGQEVILRCVPISNHLYFYWYRQILGQKVEFLVSFYNNEISEKSEIFDDQFSVERPDGSNFTLKIRSTKLEDSAMYFCASSSAGAANTGELFFGEGSRLTVL.